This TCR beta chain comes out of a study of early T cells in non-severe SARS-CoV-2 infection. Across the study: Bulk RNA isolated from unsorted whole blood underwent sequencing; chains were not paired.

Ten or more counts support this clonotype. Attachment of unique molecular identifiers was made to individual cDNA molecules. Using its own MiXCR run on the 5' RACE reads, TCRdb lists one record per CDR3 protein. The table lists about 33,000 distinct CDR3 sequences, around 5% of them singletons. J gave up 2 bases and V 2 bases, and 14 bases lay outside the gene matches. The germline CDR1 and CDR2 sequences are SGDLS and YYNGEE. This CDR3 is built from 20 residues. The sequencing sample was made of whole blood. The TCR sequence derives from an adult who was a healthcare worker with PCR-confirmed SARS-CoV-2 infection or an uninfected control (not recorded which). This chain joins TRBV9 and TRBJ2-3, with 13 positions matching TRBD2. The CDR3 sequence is CASSVATSGRDPRFTDTQYF. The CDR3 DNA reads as TGTGCCAGCAGCGTTGCTACTAGCGGGAGGGACCCTAGATTCACAGATACGCAGTATTTT.